The 9 T cell receptor beta chains below were found in one sample sequenced in a study of human T cells and chemical hapten exposure. Time point specified: pre-sensitization, week 0. The sample's treatment: therapeutic diphenylcyclopropenone sensitization with weekly scalp DPC. MiXCR, run by TCRdb on the RACE reads, gives a single entry per CDR3 protein. The sample has some 38,000 distinct CDR3 sequences; roughly 7.2% are singletons. This material consisted of whole blood, taken in connection with sensitization to the hapten diphenylcyclopropenone (DPC). The receptors were sampled from a woman aged 45-65 years with alopecia areata. Some clones in this sample may be carry-over from other donors' samples.

The gene calls are TRBV4-1 and TRBJ2-7; D is ambiguous. The V end lost 0 bases, the J end lost 1 base, and 7 bases lay between the germline ends. CDR1 is MGHRA and CDR2 is YSYEKL in the germline V gene. The CDR3 is made up of 14 amino acids. CDR3 nucleotide sequence: TGCGCCAGCAGCCAAGACCCAGGATCCTACGAGCAGTACTTC. The encoded protein is CASSQDPGSYEQYF.

This clonotype was observed at least ten times. This sequence joins TRBV5-1 and TRBJ2-3; 11 nucleotides line up with TRBD1. V gave up 0 bases and J gave up 13 bases; unmatched junction bases: 4. Germline CDR1 is SGHRS and CDR2 is YFSETQ. This CDR3 contains 13 residues. The CDR3 DNA reads TGCGCCAGCAGCTTGGAGGGGACAGGGGGGAAGTATTTT. This encodes CASSLEGTGGKYF.

CDR3 residues: CSVVMGKDQPQHF. The CDR3 bases are TGCAGCGTTGTTATGGGAAAGGATCAGCCCCAGCATTTT. The V gene is TRBV29-1, the J gene TRBJ1-5; D ambiguous. V dropped 4 bases and J dropped 5 bases, with 12 bases sitting between them. The CDR3 has 13 amino acids. In germline, CDR1 is SQVTM, CDR2 ANQGSEA.

As DNA, the CDR3 is TGCGCCAGCAGTGAGTCGGAGACCCAGTACTTC. This codes for CASSESETQYF. V and J are TRBV10-2 and TRBJ2-5, with D unresolved. The CDR3 sequence is 11 residues long. The V end was cut by 0 bases, the J end by 5 bases, with 1 base between. Per the germline V gene, CDR1 is WSHSY and CDR2 is SAAADI.

This clonotype was seen repeatedly, ten times or more. This chain connects TRBV4-3 to TRBJ2-1; no definite D call. The germline CDR1 and CDR2 sequences are LGHNA and YSLEER. Trimming left V 0 bases short and J 0 bases short, with 9 bases between. CDR3 length: 16 residues. The DNA for the CDR3 is TGCGCCAGCAGCCAAGACCCCCCGAGCTCCTACAATGAGCAGTTCTTC. Amino acids: CASSQDPPSSYNEQFF.

This clonotype was recorded many times. V is TRBV18 and J is TRBJ2-3; no reliable D call. This CDR3 is built from 12 residues. Germline V gene lookup returns CDR1 KGHSH and CDR2 LQKENI. With 5 bases removed from V and 0 bases from J, the gap between germline ends came to 3 bases. CDR3 bases: TGTGCCAGCTCAACTAGCACAGATACGCAGTATTTT. Amino acid sequence: CASSTSTDTQYF. Combining the CDR3 with reference TRBV18 and TRBJ2-3 gives the whole variable domain NAGVMQNPRHLVRRRGQEARLRCSPMKGHSHVYWYRQLPEEGLKFMVYLQKENIIDESGMPKERFSAEFPKEGPSILRIQQVVRGDSAAYFCASSTSTDTQYFGPGTRLTVL.

CDR3 amino acids: CASSLGTIQETQYF. The CDR3 DNA is TGTGCCAGCAGCCTCGGGACTATCCAAGAGACCCAGTACTTC. The chain uses TRBV7-2 and TRBJ2-5, with 7 bases fitting TRBD2. The germline gives CDR1 SGHTA, CDR2 FQGNSA. The CDR3 totals 14 residues. The ends lost 5 bases at V and 1 base at J; junction bases unmatched: 4.

This clonotype was recorded at least ten times. The gene calls are TRBV6-5 and TRBJ1-6; TRBD1 matches at 7 bases. Germline V gene lookup returns CDR1 MNHEY and CDR2 SVGAGI. Germline trimming cut 5 bases from V and 6 bases from J; bases unmatched to any gene: 4. This CDR3 contains 14 residues. CDR3 loop: CASSRGQSNSPLHF. The CDR3 DNA follows: TGTGCCAGCAGTAGGGGACAGTCTAATTCACCCCTCCACTTT.

This clonotype showed up many times. CDR3 sequence (DNA): TGTGCCAGCAGTTTACCAGGGGCCGGTCAGCCCCAGCATTTT. It translates to CASSLPGAGQPQHF. This chain connects TRBV28 to TRBJ1-5; D possibly corresponds to TRBD1 (6 bases). Per germline, CDR1 MDHEN and CDR2 SYDVKM. The CDR3 is 14 residues long. Trimming took 2 bases from V and 6 from J, leaving 11 bases between them.